This TCR beta chain was recovered during a study of shared clonotypes between healthy human individuals. Turning to the study itself: Contributing individuals were two females and a few males aged 18 to 49.

Cells designated naive CD8 were CD45RO-negative and were positively selected for CCR7, with terminally differentiated effector memory CD45RA+ cells excluded. V lost 3 bases and J lost 4, with 9 bases in between. The V gene's germline CDR1 is MGHRA and CDR2 YSYEKL. The CDR3 spans 13 residues. Each sorted subset replicate got 200 ng genomic DNA, tens of thousands of genomes. Using immunoSEQ multiplex PCR, the repertoire was profiled, and TCRdb retains in-frame clones only, with some absent. The data contain under 2,000,000 clones, about 95% of them seen just once; the ten biggest clones take up under 1.5%.

The specimen was naive CD8+ T cells sorted from blood. This receptor was identified in a man younger than 30 in good health. The chain is built from TRBV4-1 and TRBJ1-1; unclear D gene. CDR3 sequence (DNA): TGCGCCAGCAGCCATGCTGACGGCACTGAAGCTTTCTTT. Translating it yields CASSHADGTEAFF.